This TCR beta chain was sequenced for a study of Tregs in tolerant kidney transplant recipients. Study-level results: No direct test of biological reproducibility was done here.

Notes on this clone: What it recognizes is unknown.

The ends were cut back, 4 bases at V and 6 bases at J, with 16 bases in the middle. The CDR3 consists of 15 residues. The V gene's germline CDR1 is MGHRA and CDR2 YSYEKL. Unstimulated regulatory T cells (CD4+CD25+CD127-), CD4+CD25- non-regulatory cells, CD4 and CD8 cells were FACS-sorted from thawed PBMCs. The repertoire was sequenced with immunoSEQ multiplex PCR; TCRdb's copy has only in-frame clones and lacks some. The table has under 300,000 clones, 65% to 85% seen once; the top ten hold less than 0.75%. The specimen sequenced was CD4+ T cells from blood. The V gene is TRBV4-1, the J gene TRBJ1-5; D perhaps matches TRBD1 (6 bases). The source is a human donor in good health. The CDR3 nucleotides are TGCGCCAGCAGCCCGGGACGGGGGCATGTTCAGCCCCAGCATTTT. It is translated as CASSPGRGHVQPQHF.